This T cell receptor (beta chain) was documented in a study of T cell changes during pregnancy in multiple sclerosis. Measured with immunoSEQ multiplex PCR; TCRdb has only the in-frame clones, and not every one. The repertoire holds about 27,000 clones, with roughly 89% as singletons. CDR3 length equals 16 residues. The V segment lost 3 bases and the J segment 9 bases; nucleotides outside the gene matches: 6. Germline V gives CDR1 MNHEY, CDR2 SMNVEV (reference sequence). V gene TRBV27 combines with J gene TRBJ2-1; the match to TRBD2 covers 15 bases. The receptor was isolated from a female donor with multiple sclerosis, enrolled in a pregnancy study. The source material was CD8+ T cells from peripheral blood mononuclear cells, sampled in the second trimester of pregnancy. The CDR3 DNA reads TGTGCCAGCAGTTTGGGGGGACTAGCGGGAGGAATTGAGCAGTTCTTC. Its protein is CASSLGGLAGGIEQFF.